This T cell receptor (beta chain) is from a study of shared clonotypes between healthy human individuals. Study-level points and caveats: Rarefaction indicated that sorted-subset sequencing remained incomplete although depth was large. Tissues were not sampled, only blood, and their repertoires likely differ.

Here immunoSEQ multiplex PCR was the method, and the copy in TCRdb shows in-frame clones only, minus some. The sample carries roughly 2,300,000 clones, roughly 90% recorded once. The germline CDR1 and CDR2 sequences are MNHNS and SASEGT. J was trimmed by 5 bases and V by 11 bases; bases with no gene match: 11. This CDR3 spans 13 amino acids. For this clone: Its antigen is as yet unknown.

The genes are TRBV6-1 and TRBJ2-5; the match to TRBD1 covers 7 bases. The clonotype was recovered from a young man in good health. Some clones in this sample may be carry-over from other donors' samples. The sample was naive CD4+ T cells from PBMCs. The subset denotes: CD45RA+ positively selected. The CDR3 nucleotides read TGTGCCGTCGAACAGGGGCCGGGGGAGACCCAGTACTTC. Amino acids: CAVEQGPGETQYF.